The 22 T cell receptor beta chains listed next were all sequenced from one sample in a study of CD8+CD57+ T cells in acquired aplastic anemia (dated by TCRdb to the late 2010s). For sequencing, an Illumina HiSeq 2000 was employed. TCR beta VDJ combination and CDR3 sequence profiling used genomic DNA as the template. In TCRdb, the public reads were trimmed at Q25 with fastp and aligned with MiXCR, with productive beta chains retained. Rows are unified per CDR3 protein, each entry keeping the most common DNA and genes. For this sample the table gives about 110,000 distinct CDR3 sequences, of which around half were detected only once. The ten largest account for roughly 30% of the sample. Sequencing used sorted CD4+, CD8+, or CD8+CD57+ T cells (not recorded which) from PBMCs. The receptor source for this set is a human donor in good health, serving as a control.

This clonotype was seen many times. V usage is TRBV7-2 and J usage is TRBJ2-7; D possibly corresponds to TRBD1 (6 bases). Germline values: CDR1 SGHTA, CDR2 FQGNSA. CDR3 length equals 14 residues. Trimming took 4 bases from V and 1 from J, leaving 11 bases between them. The CDR3 DNA follows: TGTGCCAGCAGCTGGCCAGGGGTTTCCTACGAGCAGTACTTC. Encoded protein: CASSWPGVSYEQYF.

A remark on this clonotype: At one boundary the junction diverges from the germline segment, which might be a read error. This rearrangement joins TRBV7-2 to TRBJ2-5, with no clear D. Per germline, CDR1 SGHTA and CDR2 FQGNSA. The CDR3 contains 13 residues. CDR3 sequence reads: CASSFGLQGTQYF. The CDR3 nucleotides are TGTGCCAGCAGCTTCGGGCTTCAAGGGACCCAGTACTTC.

The V and J genes are TRBV25-1 and TRBJ1-6; 7 nucleotides match TRBD1. The CDR3 totals 18 residues. CDR1 is MGHDK and CDR2 is SYGVNS in the germline V gene. V lost 8 bases to trimming and J lost 5 bases; unmatched junction nucleotides: 18. CDR3 residues: CASAGPTSRQGDNSPLHF. CDR3 DNA: TGTGCCAGCGCCGGACCTACATCTCGACAGGGAGATAATTCACCCCTCCACTTT.

This rearrangement joins TRBV7-9 to TRBJ2-7; possible D gene TRBD2, 6 bases. Germline loops: CDR1 SEHNR, CDR2 FQNEAQ (reference sequence). This CDR3 has 12 amino acids. Trimming removed 6 bases from V and 7 bases from J, with 13 bases in between. The CDR3 spells CASSYSGREQYF. The DNA for the CDR3 is TGTGCCAGCAGTTACTCGGGGAGGGAGCAGTACTTC.

The chain has TRBV10-3 and TRBJ2-7; 7 positions match TRBD1. Germline V CDR1 and CDR2: ENHRY, SYGVKD. Trimming at V came to 10 bases and at J to 4 bases, leaving 7 bases not matched to a gene. The CDR3 is made up of 12 amino acids. CDR3 nucleotide sequence: TGTGCCAGCTGTAGGGGGCAATACGAGCAGTACTTC. It yields the protein CASCRGQYEQYF.

This clonotype has at least ten counts. The CDR3 is CSARTSGGAYEQYF. CDR3 sequence (DNA): TGCAGTGCTAGGACTAGCGGGGGGGCCTACGAGCAGTACTTC. V gene TRBV20-1 combines with J gene TRBJ2-7; 14 bases fit TRBD2. Germline CDR1 and CDR2: DFQATT and SNEGSKA (reference sequence). This CDR3 has 14 residues. J lost 2 bases, V lost 3 bases, and 0 bases had no gene match.

The chain links TRBV7-2 to TRBJ2-3; D gene uncertain. Trimming pared 2 bases from V and 5 bases from J, leaving 2 bases between. Germline assignment: CDR1 SGHTA and CDR2 FQGNSA. This CDR3 contains 11 residues. The CDR3 spells CASSLRDTQYF. The CDR3 DNA reads as TGTGCCAGCAGCTTACGAGATACGCAGTATTTT.

This clonotype was recorded many times. The junction does not match germline at one end; this may be a read error. The chain carries TRBV7-9 and TRBJ2-1; D is uncertain. Per the germline V gene, CDR1 is SEHNR and CDR2 is FQNEAQ (reference sequence). This CDR3 has 12 amino acids. CDR3 region: CTSRPPKNEQFF. The CDR3 nucleotides are TGTACCAGCAGGCCGCCTAAAAATGAGCAGTTCTTC.

This clonotype was counted at least ten times. The chain links TRBV15 to TRBJ2-5; D might be TRBD1 (6 bases). V lost 1 base to trimming and J lost 5 bases, with 11 bases between them. The CDR3 spans 14 residues. Germline values: CDR1 LNHNV, CDR2 YYDKDF (reference sequence). CDR3 sequence (DNA): TGTGCCACCAGCAGAGTACAGGGTCCGGAGACCCAGTACTTC. This translates into CATSRVQGPETQYF.

The gene calls are TRBV25-1 and TRBJ2-2; tentatively, D is TRBD1 (5 bases). This CDR3 has 14 amino acids. V was clipped by 1 base and J by 4 bases, with 7 bases between them. CDR1 and CDR2 (germline): MGHDK, SYGVNS. The chain's CDR3 is CASSELDTTGELFF. CDR3 sequence (DNA): TGTGCCAGCAGTGAATTGGACACCACCGGGGAGCTGTTTTTT. The variable domain in full, completed from reference TRBV25-1 and TRBJ2-2, reads EADIYQTPRYLVIGTGKKITLECSQTMGHDKMYWYQQDPGMELHLIHYSYGVNSTEKGDLSSESTVSRIRTEHFPLTLESARPSHTSQYLCASSELDTTGELFFGEGSRLTVL.

The chain carries TRBV6-5 and TRBJ1-4; 8 bases are shared with TRBD1. The CDR3 contains 15 residues. J gave up 1 base and V 2 bases, and 0 bases lay outside the gene matches. Per germline, CDR1 MNHEY and CDR2 SVGAGI. The CDR3 DNA sequence: TGTGCCAGCAGTTACGGACAGGGAACTAATGAAAAACTGTTTTTT. Its protein product is CASSYGQGTNEKLFF.

Details on this clonotype: Being one base from a much bigger clone, this may be a read error. This chain joins TRBV7-2 and TRBJ2-1, with no clear D. Germline CDR1 SGHTA, CDR2 FQGNSA. V shed 1 base and J shed 8 bases, with 6 bases lying between them. This CDR3 is built from 12 residues. CDR3 DNA: TGTGCCAGCAGCTTAGTTCTCTATGAGCAGTTCTTC. Translation: CASSLVLYEQFF.

This clonotype was detected many times. The chain combines TRBV9 with TRBJ2-7, with 10 bases fitting TRBD1. V lost 4 bases, J lost 2 bases, and 9 bases stayed unmatched. This CDR3 region has 16 residues. Germline assignment: CDR1 SGDLS and CDR2 YYNGEE. This CDR3 is CASSPNSGQGAYEQYF. As DNA, the CDR3 is TGTGCCAGCAGCCCAAACTCCGGACAGGGGGCCTACGAGCAGTACTTC.

Worth noting for this clonotype: A much larger clone lies a single base off, so this may be a read error. Without the conserved terminal phenylalanine or tryptophan, this CDR3 likely stems from a read error. The chain combines TRBV25-1 with TRBJ2-7, with 13 bases identical to TRBD2. The end of the DNA aligns better with TRBJ2-1, so the J call may be wrong. Germline lookup yields CDR1 MGHDK and CDR2 SYGVNS. CDR3 size: 15 residues. The CDR3 DNA sequence: TGTGCCAGCAGTTCCACTAGCGGGGGGGACAATGAGCAGTTCCTC. This codes for CASSSTSGGDNEQFL.

This clonotype was detected ten times or more. The chain recombines TRBV6-1 with TRBJ1-5; 7 bases are a match to TRBD1. The trim removed 6 bases at V and 6 bases at J, leaving 2 bases unmatched. CDR3 length: 12 residues. The germline gives CDR1 MNHNS, CDR2 SASEGT. The CDR3: CASSPGGQPQHF. CDR3 bases: TGTGCCAGCAGCCCAGGGGGTCAGCCCCAGCATTTT.

The chain is built from TRBV6-4 and TRBJ2-7, with no clear D. V was cut by 4 bases and J by 0 bases, with 13 bases left in between. CDR1 is MRHNA and CDR2 is SNTAGT in the germline V gene. The CDR3 runs 15 residues. The CDR3 region has the DNA TGTGCCAGCAGTGGCCCAGGACGGAGCTCCTACGAGCAGTACGTC. As protein: CASSGPGRSSYEQYV.

This clonotype came up once. The chain links TRBV20-1 to TRBJ2-5; D is undetermined. Germline CDR1 and CDR2: DFQATT and SNEGSKA (reference sequence). The length of the CDR3 is 8 residues. The germline V and J ends were trimmed by 5 bases and 5 bases, with 0 bases remaining between them. The CDR3 DNA is TGCAGTGCTGAGACCCAGTACTTC. This sequence encodes CSAETQYF.

In this sample, this clonotype turned up many times. The J gene is TRBJ1-2, the V gene TRBV4-3; 11 positions match TRBD1. The CDR3 contains 15 residues. CDR1 is LGHNA and CDR2 is YSLEER in the germline V gene. V dropped 0 bases and J dropped 6; count of bases not matched to a gene: 3. CDR3 amino acids: CASSQDRTGGNGYTF. In nucleotides, the CDR3 is TGCGCCAGCAGCCAAGATCGGACAGGGGGCAATGGCTACACCTTC.

This clonotype has only a few counts. The gene calls are TRBV29-1 and TRBJ1-2, with D possibly matching TRBD1 (5 bases). Between the trimmed V and J ends, which lost 7 bases and 4 bases, there was a span of 13 bases. Germline V gene sequence: CDR1 SQVTM, CDR2 ANQGSEA. The CDR3 extends over 12 amino acids. The DNA for the CDR3 is TGCAGCGCGGTGCGTGGGGGCTATGGCTACACCTTC. Its protein product is CSAVRGGYGYTF.

V and J are TRBV7-9 and TRBJ2-7, with a tentative D call TRBD1 (5 bases). The CDR3 runs 12 residues. Trimming left V 4 bases short and J 4 bases short, with 8 bases between. Germline CDR1 and CDR2: SEHNR and FQNEAQ (reference sequence). CDR3 nucleotide sequence: TGTGCCAGCAGCTCCGGACATTACGAGCAGTACTTC. Translating gives CASSSGHYEQYF.

CDR3 in amino acids: CASSAMGWQPQHF. The DNA for the CDR3 is TGTGCCAGCAGTGCTATGGGTTGGCAGCCCCAGCATTTT. The chain uses TRBV2 and TRBJ1-5; no clear D. Between the trimmed V and J ends, which lost 4 bases and 7 bases, there was a span of 11 bases. The CDR3 has 13 residues. Germline V gene lookup returns CDR1 SNHLY and CDR2 FYNNEI.

The CDR3 bases are TGTGCCACCACCGGGACTAGCGGGAGTCGGGATGAGCAGTTCTTC. Its protein product is CATTGTSGSRDEQFF. This rearrangement joins TRBV24-1 to TRBJ2-1; 14 nucleotides align to TRBD2. The CDR3 has 15 residues. The trim removed 8 bases at V and 8 bases at J, leaving 7 bases unmatched. The germline gives CDR1 KGHDR, CDR2 SFDVKD.